This TCR beta chain was sequenced in a study of blood T cell repertoires in COVID-19. At the level of the study: Both acute and convalescent COVID-19 samples were obtained from the United States, Italy and Spain. Nucleic acid was either cDNA or gDNA, and it came from T cells, B-cell-depleted T cells, or PBMCs.

Each participant's cohort was designated according to participant-reported clinical history. Using immunoSEQ multiplex PCR, the repertoire was profiled, and TCRdb retains in-frame clones only, with some absent. This table has 62,000 or so clones, roughly 80% appearing once. This receptor was obtained from a woman in her thirties or forties with acute COVID-19. Sequenced sample: PBMCs or T cells enriched from blood (not recorded which).

CDR3 protein: CASSQAEGYEQYV. The DNA for the CDR3 is TGTGCCAGCAGCCAAGCGGAGGGATACGAGCAGTACGTC. V gene TRBV14 combines with J gene TRBJ2-7; tentative D call: TRBD2 (6 bases). The CDR3 loop spans 13 amino acids. V was trimmed by 1 base and J by 4 bases, leaving 8 bases between them. Germline loops: CDR1 SGHDN, CDR2 FVKESK.